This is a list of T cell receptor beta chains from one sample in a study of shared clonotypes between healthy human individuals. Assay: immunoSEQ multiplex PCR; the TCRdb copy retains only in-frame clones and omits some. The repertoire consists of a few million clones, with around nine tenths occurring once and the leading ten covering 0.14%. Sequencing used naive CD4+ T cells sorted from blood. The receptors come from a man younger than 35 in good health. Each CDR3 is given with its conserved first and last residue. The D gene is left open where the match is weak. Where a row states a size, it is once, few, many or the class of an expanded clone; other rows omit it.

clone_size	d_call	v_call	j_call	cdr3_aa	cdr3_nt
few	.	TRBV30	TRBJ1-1	CAWSGQLNTEAFF	TGTGCCTGGAGTGGACAGTTAAACACTGAAGCTTTCTTT
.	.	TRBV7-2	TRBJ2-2	CASSLLAGTGELFF	TGTGCCAGCAGCTTATTGGCGGGGACCGGGGAGCTGTTTTTT
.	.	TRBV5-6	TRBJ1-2	CASGQGTIGYTF	TGTGCCAGCGGCCAGGGGACGATCGGCTACACCTTC
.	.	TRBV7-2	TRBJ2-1	CASSLGPQTNNEQFF	TGTGCCAGCAGCCTTGGCCCCCAGACCAACAATGAGCAGTTCTTC
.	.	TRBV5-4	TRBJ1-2	CASSLEEAYYGYTF	TGTGCCAGCAGCTTGGAAGAAGCGTACTATGGCTACACCTTC
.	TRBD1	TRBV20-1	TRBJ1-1	CSANRGVAFF	TGCAGTGCTAACAGGGGGGTAGCTTTCTTT
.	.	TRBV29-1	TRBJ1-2	CSVPHHIDALHSGGYTF	TGCAGCGTTCCACATCATATCGACGCGCTTCATAGTGGTGGCTACACCTTC
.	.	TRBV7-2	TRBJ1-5	CASSLLSGVGQPQHF	TGTGCCAGCAGCCTACTATCGGGGGTGGGTCAGCCCCAGCATTTT
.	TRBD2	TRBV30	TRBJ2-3	CAWSVLAGGTDTQYF	TGTGCCTGGAGTGTACTAGCGGGGGGCACAGATACGCAGTATTTT
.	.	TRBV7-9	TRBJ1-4	CASSPGQINEKLFF	TGTGCCAGCAGCCCCGGACAGATTAATGAAAAACTGTTTTTT
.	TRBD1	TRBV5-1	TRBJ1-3	CASSYNGQGTGNTIYF	TGCGCCAGCAGCTACAATGGACAGGGTACTGGAAACACCATATATTTT
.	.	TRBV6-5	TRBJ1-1	CASSRGSDKNTEAFF	TGTGCCAGCAGCCGCGGATCGGATAAGAACACTGAAGCTTTCTTT
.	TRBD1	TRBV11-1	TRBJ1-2	CASSPDGQGSYGYTF	TGTGCCAGCAGCCCGGATGGACAGGGAAGCTATGGCTACACCTTC
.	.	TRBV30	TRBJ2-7	CAWSESYEQYF	TGTGCCTGGAGTGAATCCTACGAGCAGTACTTC
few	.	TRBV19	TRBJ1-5	CASTLSQGRNQPQHF	TGTGCCAGTACCCTCTCCCAAGGACGCAATCAGCCCCAGCATTTT
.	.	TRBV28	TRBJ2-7	CASSGGYTPSYEQYF	TGTGCCAGCAGCGGCGGGTATACCCCCTCCTACGAGCAGTACTTC
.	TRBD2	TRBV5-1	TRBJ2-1	CASSLGGTSGNNEQFF	TGCGCCAGCAGCCTGGGAGGGACTAGCGGGAACAATGAGCAGTTCTTC
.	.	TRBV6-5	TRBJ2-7	CASLGVAGEQYF	TGTGCCAGTCTCGGAGTAGCTGGTGAGCAGTACTTC
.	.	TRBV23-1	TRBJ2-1	CASSQPRRRPFGFF	TGCGCCAGCAGTCAACCTCGGCGACGGCCGTTTGGGTTCTTC
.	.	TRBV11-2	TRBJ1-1	CASSFTENTEAFF	TGTGCCAGCAGCTTTACGGAGAACACTGAAGCTTTCTTT